This T cell receptor (beta chain) was identified during a study of ipilimumab plus nivolumab after autologous stem cell transplantation. About the study: Patients received a median of roughly 5 ipilimumab and 8 nivolumab doses. The myeloma cohort included high-risk transplant-naive patients and patients relapsing within 3 years of a first autologous transplant.

The V gene lost 0 bases and the J gene lost 0 bases, with 25 bases spanning the gap. This CDR3 comprises 21 residues. Germline loops: CDR1 KGHSH, CDR2 LQKENI. The table came from immunoSEQ multiplex PCR; TCRdb's copy has only in-frame clones and leaves some out. The sample holds 12,000 or so clones, roughly 75% seen once. Whole-study results and caveats: Authors suggest TCR repertoire, Treg phenotype and gut microbiota support further study.

In the case of this clone: The target antigen is unknown. The same CDR3 is also encoded by other DNA sequences in this sample.

Checkpoint therapy with ipilimumab 1 mg/kg began 14 to 28 days after transplant. J is TRBJ2-3 and V is TRBV18; D may be TRBD1 or TRBD2 (6 bases each). The clonotype comes from a male donor with multiple myeloma. Sequencing used PBMCs, obtained in a trial of ipilimumab plus nivolumab as post-transplant consolidation. The CDR3 here is CASSPPVGGDSRGLSTDTQYF. The CDR3 nucleotides are TGTGCCAGCTCACCACCGGTTGGAGGGGATAGCAGGGGCCTGAGCACAGATACGCAGTATTTT.